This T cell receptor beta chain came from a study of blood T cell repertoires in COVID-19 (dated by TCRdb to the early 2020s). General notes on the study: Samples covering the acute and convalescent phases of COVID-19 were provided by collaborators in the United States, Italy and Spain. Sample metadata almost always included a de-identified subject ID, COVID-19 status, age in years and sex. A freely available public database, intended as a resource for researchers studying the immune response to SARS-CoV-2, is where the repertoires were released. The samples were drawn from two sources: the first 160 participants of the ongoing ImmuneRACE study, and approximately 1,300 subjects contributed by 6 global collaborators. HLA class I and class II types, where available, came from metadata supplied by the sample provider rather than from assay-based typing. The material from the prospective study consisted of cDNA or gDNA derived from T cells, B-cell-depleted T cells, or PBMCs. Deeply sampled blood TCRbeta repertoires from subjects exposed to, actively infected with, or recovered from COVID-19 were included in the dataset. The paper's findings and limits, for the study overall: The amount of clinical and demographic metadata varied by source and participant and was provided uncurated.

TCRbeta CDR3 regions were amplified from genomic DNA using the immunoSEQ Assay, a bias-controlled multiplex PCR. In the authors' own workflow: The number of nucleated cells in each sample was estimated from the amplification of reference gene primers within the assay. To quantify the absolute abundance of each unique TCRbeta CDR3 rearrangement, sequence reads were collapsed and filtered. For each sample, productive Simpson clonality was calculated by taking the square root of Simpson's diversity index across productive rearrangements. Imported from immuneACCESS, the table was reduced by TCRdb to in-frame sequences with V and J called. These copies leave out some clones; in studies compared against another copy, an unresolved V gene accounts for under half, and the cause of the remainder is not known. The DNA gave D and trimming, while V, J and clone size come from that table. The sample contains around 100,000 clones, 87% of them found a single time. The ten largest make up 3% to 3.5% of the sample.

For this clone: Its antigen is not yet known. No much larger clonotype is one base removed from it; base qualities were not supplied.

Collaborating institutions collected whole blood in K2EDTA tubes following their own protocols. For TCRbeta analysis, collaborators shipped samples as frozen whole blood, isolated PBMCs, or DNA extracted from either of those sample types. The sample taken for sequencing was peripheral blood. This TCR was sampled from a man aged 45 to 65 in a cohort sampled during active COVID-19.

The nucleotides read TGTGCCGGGGGGGACAGGGAGACCTATGGCTACACCTTC. The encoded protein is CAGGDRETYGYTF. The sequence joins TRBV7-2 to TRBJ1-2; 9 central bases correspond to TRBD1. V is trimmed back by 11 bases and J by 4 bases, and the junction contains 8 bases that no gene match accounts for. Via the germline V gene, CDR1 is SGHTA and CDR2 FQGNSA. The CDR3 contains 13 residues, cysteine and phenylalanine counted. Just CDR3 DNA is preserved here, 39 bases in frame from base 1.